This T cell receptor beta chain was sequenced during a study of blood T cell repertoires in COVID-19. Data came from immunoSEQ multiplex PCR; TCRdb stores just in-frame clones and leaves some out. The sample lists more than 250,000 clones, roughly nine tenths occurring once. V was cut by 2 bases and J by 3 bases, with 11 bases left in between. This CDR3 has 14 amino acids. Per the germline V gene, CDR1 is SGHRS and CDR2 is YFSETQ. The chain couples TRBV5-1 to TRBJ1-1; possibly TRBD1 for D (5 bases). The sample taken for sequencing was PBMCs or T cells enriched from blood (not recorded which). The receptor was derived from a woman younger than 35 who had recovered from COVID-19. The DNA of the CDR3 is TGCGCCAGCAGCTTCGGGGGGGATCACACTGAAGCTTTCTTT. Its translation: CASSFGGDHTEAFF.